This T cell receptor beta chain appears in the sequencing data of a study of blood T cell repertoires in COVID-19. The V end was cut by 4 bases, the J end by 7 bases, with 15 bases between. The germline gives CDR1 SGHTA, CDR2 FQGNSA. The CDR3 consists of 14 residues. Sequencing used immunoSEQ multiplex PCR; TCRdb keeps in-frame clones, though not all of them. The table lists about 140,000 clones, about three quarters of them singletons. This TCR derives from a man of 80 years or more with acute or convalescent COVID-19. The gene calls are TRBV7-2 and TRBJ2-3; weak D call: TRBD2 (7 bases). The source material was peripheral blood. The CDR3, as DNA: TGTGCCAGCAGCTCAGGGGAGGGCATTTATACGCAGTATTTT. Translated: CASSSGEGIYTQYF.